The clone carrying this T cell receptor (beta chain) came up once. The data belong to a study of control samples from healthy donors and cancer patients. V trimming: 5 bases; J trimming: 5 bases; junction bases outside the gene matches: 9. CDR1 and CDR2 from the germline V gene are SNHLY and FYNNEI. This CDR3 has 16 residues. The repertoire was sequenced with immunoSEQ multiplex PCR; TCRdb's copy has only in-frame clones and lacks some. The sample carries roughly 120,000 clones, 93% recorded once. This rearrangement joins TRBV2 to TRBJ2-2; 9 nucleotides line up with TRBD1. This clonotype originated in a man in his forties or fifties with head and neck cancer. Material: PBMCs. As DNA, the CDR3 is TGTGCCAGCAGTCTCCCGGGACAGGGAAGGACCGGGGAGCTGTTTTTT. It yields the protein CASSLPGQGRTGELFF. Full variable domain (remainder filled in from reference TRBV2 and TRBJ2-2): EPEVTQTPSHQVTQMGQEVILRCVPISNHLYFYWYRQILGQKVEFLVSFYNNEISEKSEIFDDQFSVERPDGSNFTLKIRSTKLEDSAMYFCASSLPGQGRTGELFFGEGSRLTVL.